These 28 T cell receptor beta chains share one sample of origin, sequenced in a study of shared T cell receptors in the human thymus. Only in-frame clones appear in the TCRdb table, and some are missing; sequencing was by immunoSEQ multiplex PCR. The sample holds 700,000 or so clones, roughly 85% seen once. These data were also reused for a study on human thymus T cells.

The specimen was thymocytes. All receptors derive from a girl less than two years old with a congenital heart defect.

The chain employs TRBV15 and TRBJ1-1; D remains unclear. CDR1 LNHNV and CDR2 YYDKDF come from the germline V gene (reference sequence). CDR3 length: 15 residues. V was pared by 7 bases and J by 3 bases, with 18 bases between. CDR3: CATMNEEGRDTEAFF. The CDR3 nucleotides read TGTGCCACCATGAATGAAGAGGGAAGGGACACTGAAGCTTTCTTT.

The V gene is TRBV28, the J gene TRBJ1-2; 8 nucleotides line up with TRBD1. With 4 bases clipped from V and 8 bases from J, the junction kept 6 bases outside the gene matches. Germline-derived CDR1 and CDR2 are MDHEN and SYDVKM. This CDR3 spans 13 amino acids. CDR3: CASSYRGTGGYTF. Here the CDR3 DNA reads TGTGCCAGCAGTTACAGGGGGACAGGAGGCTACACCTTC.

The chain employs TRBV2 and TRBJ2-3; D might be TRBD1 (6 bases). Germline loops: CDR1 SNHLY, CDR2 FYNNEI. With 6 bases removed from V and 0 bases from J, the gap between germline ends came to 13 bases. This CDR3 contains 15 residues. CDR3 sequence (DNA): TGTGCCAGCAGCAGGACAGCTTCTAGCACAGATACGCAGTATTTT. This gives the protein CASSRTASSTDTQYF.

This chain uses TRBV5-1 with TRBJ1-4; tentative D call: TRBD1 (6 bases). V dropped 1 base and J dropped 5 bases, with 15 bases sitting between them. Germline assignment: CDR1 SGHRS and CDR2 YFSETQ. CDR3 length: 16 residues. The chain's CDR3 is CASSLRPRTENEKLFF. CDR3 bases: TGCGCCAGCAGCTTGAGACCAAGGACAGAGAATGAAAAACTGTTTTTT.

This clone turned up a few times. The DNA for the CDR3 is TGTGCCAGCTCACCACGATCCGGGACAGGGGTAGGGGAGCAGTACTTC. It yields the protein CASSPRSGTGVGEQYF. The chain carries TRBV18 and TRBJ2-7; 10 nucleotides match TRBD1. The CDR3 runs to 16 residues. Germline loops: CDR1 KGHSH, CDR2 LQKENI. The trim removed 1 base at V and 7 bases at J, leaving 10 bases unmatched.

The chain uses TRBV5-6 and TRBJ1-1; 8 nucleotides align to TRBD1. Germline CDR1 and CDR2: SGHDT and YYEEEE. V was clipped by 3 bases and J by 4 bases; unmatched bases: 14. CDR3 size: 17 residues. CDR3 DNA: TGTGCCAGCAGCTGGGACAGGTGGGAGTATTCAGGCACTGAAGCTTTCTTT. Encoded protein: CASSWDRWEYSGTEAFF.

The chain couples TRBV18 to TRBJ2-2; 7 bases align to TRBD1. Per germline, CDR1 KGHSH and CDR2 LQKENI. J was trimmed by 2 bases and V by 1 base; bases with no gene match: 7. The CDR3 has 17 residues. The CDR3 protein is CASSPQSTGRNTGELFF. In nucleotides, the CDR3 is TGTGCCAGCTCACCACAGTCGACAGGGAGAAACACCGGGGAGCTGTTTTTT.

This clone has a single count. The gene calls are TRBV4-1 and TRBJ2-7, with TRBD2 identical over 10 bases. The CDR3 has 17 residues. Germline CDR1 MGHRA, CDR2 YSYEKL. V was pared by 6 bases and J by 3 bases, with 14 bases of the junction left unmatched. CDR3 DNA sequence: TGCGCCAGCAGTCAATTACTCCCCCTAGCGGGGGACTACGAGCAGTACTTC. It is translated as CASSQLLPLAGDYEQYF.

The CDR3 loop is CATSRGGKLAEAFF. The DNA of the CDR3 is TGTGCCACCAGCAGAGGGGGCAAGTTGGCTGAAGCTTTCTTT. The J gene is TRBJ1-1, the V gene TRBV15; D is perhaps TRBD1 (5 bases). The CDR3 is made up of 14 amino acids. The V end lost 1 base, the J end lost 6 bases, and 12 bases lay between the germline ends. Germline CDR1 and CDR2: LNHNV and YYDKDF (reference sequence).

V gene TRBV7-2 combines with J gene TRBJ2-7; TRBD2 might be the D (5 bases). CDR1 and CDR2 from the germline V gene are SGHTA and FQGNSA. V lost 5 bases and J lost 2, with 22 bases in between. The length of the CDR3 is 17 residues. The CDR3 DNA sequence: TGTGCCAGCAGCCCCCTAACGAGGGCACAGTGTACCTACGAGCAGTACTTC. This codes for CASSPLTRAQCTYEQYF.

This clone came up once. CDR3 DNA: TGTGCCAAAGGCAGGGCCTCAACCTACGAGCAGTACTTC. Its protein is CAKGRASTYEQYF. The V gene is TRBV30, the J gene TRBJ2-7; D possibly corresponds to TRBD1 (5 bases). From germline, CDR1 is GTSNPN and CDR2 SVGIG (reference sequence). V was shortened by 8 bases and J by 2 bases, with 16 bases between the two germline ends. This CDR3 region has 13 residues.

The chain joins TRBV5-1 to TRBJ2-2; maybe TRBD1 (6 bases). From germline, CDR1 is SGHRS and CDR2 YFSETQ. The CDR3 runs 14 residues. Trimming left V 3 bases short and J 6 bases short, with 12 bases between. CDR3 loop: CASSSPQGSGELFF. The CDR3 DNA is TGCGCCAGCAGCTCGCCACAGGGATCCGGGGAGCTGTTTTTT.

This chain uses TRBV29-1 with TRBJ2-7; D unresolved. The CDR3 is made up of 11 amino acids. Germline V CDR1 and CDR2: SQVTM, ANQGSEA. V dropped 7 bases and J dropped 0 bases, with 7 bases sitting between them. This CDR3 reads CSAVISYEQYF. CDR3 sequence (DNA): TGCAGCGCGGTTATCTCCTACGAGCAGTACTTC.

The chain uses TRBV2 and TRBJ2-2; maybe TRBD1 (6 bases). CDR1 is SNHLY and CDR2 is FYNNEI in the germline V gene. The V end was cut by 6 bases, the J end by 1 base, with 21 bases between. The CDR3 totals 18 residues. This CDR3 is CASSYKGTQAQNTGELFF. The CDR3 coding sequence is TGTGCCAGCAGCTACAAAGGGACACAAGCTCAGAACACCGGGGAGCTGTTTTTT.

This clone was recorded only once. The chain recombines TRBV4-1 with TRBJ2-1; weak D call: TRBD2 (7 bases). Trimming left V 0 bases short and J 8 bases short, with 11 bases between. CDR1 MGHRA and CDR2 YSYEKL come from the germline V gene. The CDR3 has 14 amino acids. The chain's CDR3 is CASSQDLGGDEQFF. The CDR3, as DNA: TGCGCCAGCAGCCAAGACTTAGGGGGGGATGAGCAGTTCTTC.

The V call is TRBV5-1, the J call TRBJ2-5; D is unresolved. CDR1 SGHRS and CDR2 YFSETQ come from the germline V gene. CDR3 length equals 16 residues. Deletions cut 5 bases from V and 2 bases from J, with 19 bases between. The CDR3 loop is CASRQERPEHQETQYF. The DNA for the CDR3 is TGCGCCAGCAGGCAAGAGCGTCCAGAGCATCAAGAGACCCAGTACTTC.

The rearrangement uses TRBV27 and TRBJ1-2; D is unclear. V gave up 0 bases and J gave up 2 bases, with 16 bases separating them. This CDR3 has 17 residues. CDR1 and CDR2 from the germline V gene are MNHEY and SMNVEV (reference sequence). The CDR3 region has the DNA TGTGCCAGCAGTTTATCGGGCAGAACCACCCGGAACTATGGCTACACCTTC. This codes for CASSLSGRTTRNYGYTF.

The gene calls are TRBV27 and TRBJ2-5; 12 nucleotides line up with TRBD2. The CDR3 spans 19 residues. Germline CDR1 reads MNHEY; CDR2 reads SMNVEV (reference sequence). Trimming at V came to 4 bases and at J to 1 base, leaving 13 bases not matched to a gene. The CDR3 DNA follows: TGTGCCAGCAGTTCCCTGACTAGCGGGGGTACTTCCCCCCAAGAGACCCAGTACTTC. It specifies CASSSLTSGGTSPQETQYF.

V gene TRBV13 combines with J gene TRBJ2-1; D is possibly TRBD2 (7 bases). Trimming took 5 bases from V and 7 from J, leaving 18 bases between them. Germline V gene lookup returns CDR1 PRHDT and CDR2 FYEKMQ (reference sequence). The CDR3 spans 15 residues. Written as DNA, the CDR3 is TGTGCCAGCAGCGGTAGGGGGGGGTTGGGAAATGAGCAGTTCTTC. Amino acid sequence: CASSGRGGLGNEQFF.

V usage is TRBV14 and J usage is TRBJ2-1, with D possibly being TRBD2 (5 bases). Germline CDR1 is SGHDN and CDR2 is FVKESK. The CDR3 length is 16 residues. V was clipped by 5 bases and J by 5 bases, with 19 bases between them. CDR3 amino acids: CASSALLVPFDNEQFF. The CDR3 DNA follows: TGTGCCAGCAGCGCCCTACTAGTACCCTTCGACAATGAGCAGTTCTTC.

The rearrangement joins TRBV5-6 to TRBJ1-2, with 10 bases lining up with TRBD1. From germline, CDR1 is SGHDT and CDR2 YYEEEE. This CDR3 is built from 16 residues. With V trimmed by 2 bases and J by 6 bases, 10 bases remained unmatched. The CDR3 DNA follows: TGTGCCAGCAGCTTAAAACCGGGACAGGGGTTTAATGGCTACACCTTC. Its protein is CASSLKPGQGFNGYTF. Looking up the rest from reference TRBV5-6 and TRBJ1-2 gives the full variable domain: DAGVTQSPTHLIKTRGQQVTLRCSPKSGHDTVSWYQQALGQGPQFIFQYYEEEERQRGNFPDRFSGHQFPNYSSELNVNALLLGDSALYLCASSLKPGQGFNGYTFGSGTRLTVV.

In this sample, this clone turned up once. V and J are TRBV12-5 and TRBJ1-1, with D uncertain. The length of the CDR3 is 12 residues. In germline, CDR1 is LGHNT, CDR2 FRNRAP. V lost 5 bases and J 7 bases, leaving 11 bases between the germline ends. The CDR3 is CASGRGEGEAFF. For the CDR3, the DNA is TGTGCTAGTGGTCGAGGCGAGGGTGAAGCTTTCTTT.

This chain joins TRBV7-8 and TRBJ2-1; tentative D call: TRBD2 (5 bases). Looked up from germline, CDR1 is SGHVS and CDR2 is FQNEAQ. V was pared by 6 bases and J by 5 bases, with 11 bases between. There are 13 residues in the CDR3. CDR3 region: CASSLDCHNEQFF. The DNA for the CDR3 is TGTGCCAGCAGTTTGGACTGCCACAATGAGCAGTTCTTC.

J is TRBJ1-5 and V is TRBV5-5; 9 bases match TRBD1. The junction had 11 bases not matched to a gene; V was cut back by 3 bases and J by 4 bases. The CDR3 is 17 amino acids. Germline V CDR1 and CDR2: SGHKS, YYEKEE (reference sequence). The CDR3 loop reads CASSSDSLDRGNQPQHF. The CDR3 nucleotides read TGTGCCAGCAGCTCCGACTCGTTGGACAGGGGTAATCAGCCCCAGCATTTT.

The V and J genes are TRBV4-1 and TRBJ1-1, with D hard to call. CDR3 length: 18 residues. Trimming left V 0 bases short and J 6 bases short, with 23 bases between. Germline-derived CDR1 and CDR2 are MGHRA and YSYEKL. CDR3 nucleotides: TGCGCCAGCAGCCAAGATAGTGTCCCTCAGAGACTTGTGTCTGAAGCTTTCTTT. This translates into CASSQDSVPQRLVSEAFF.

The genes are TRBV19 and TRBJ1-2; 8 bases are a match to TRBD1. V was pared by 5 bases and J by 6 bases, with 2 bases of the junction left unmatched. The CDR3 consists of 12 residues. Germline V gene sequence: CDR1 LNHDA, CDR2 SQIVND (reference sequence). CDR3 bases: TGTGCCAGTAGTGACAGGGGCGATGGCTACACCTTC. Its translation: CASSDRGDGYTF.

This rearrangement joins TRBV15 to TRBJ1-1, with 8 bases fitting TRBD1. Trimming cost V 1 base and J 1 base; bases outside gene matches: 8. The germline V gene has CDR1 LNHNV and CDR2 YYDKDF (reference sequence). This CDR3 is 17 amino acids long. The CDR3 DNA reads as TGTGCCACCAGCAGAGGTAGACAGGGGAGGTGGAACACTGAAGCTTTCTTT. Translation: CATSRGRQGRWNTEAFF.

The gene calls are TRBV9 and TRBJ2-7, with unresolved D. CDR3 length: 15 residues. V was cut by 0 bases and J by 3 bases, with 13 bases left in between. Per the germline V gene, CDR1 is SGDLS and CDR2 is YYNGEE. The CDR3 DNA reads as TGTGCCAGCAGCGTAGTAGGTGGGCCAGTCTACGAGCAGTACTTC. Its translation is CASSVVGGPVYEQYF.